What follows are 32 T cell receptor beta chains derived from one specimen sequenced in a study of T-cell reconstitution after alpha-beta-depleted transplantation in children. For TCRbeta, the library was prepared with unique molecular identifiers. TCRdb reanalysed the PCR reads using MiXCR and keeps one entry per CDR3 protein. In the table there are some 520,000 distinct CDR3 sequences, around a third of which are singletons. Sample: PBMCs from the stem cell graft donor, taken from the stem cell graft. The source is a human donor who donated a stem cell graft to a child with aplastic anemia.

This clonotype came up a few times. The chain is built from TRBV12-3 or TRBV12-4 and TRBJ2-1, with TRBD1 identical over 7 bases. The V and J ends lost 6 bases and 4 bases, in that order; junction bases with no gene match: 6. The CDR3 runs 14 residues. CDR3 sequence (DNA): TGTGCCAGCAGCCGGACAGGACGTTACAATGAGCAGTTCTTC. As protein: CASSRTGRYNEQFF.

The V gene is TRBV12-3 or TRBV12-4, the J gene TRBJ1-2; the D is unclear. With 7 bases removed from V and 6 bases from J, the gap between germline ends came to 21 bases. The CDR3 consists of 15 residues. Here the CDR3 DNA reads TGTGCCAGCAATTCCCCCGGCCGGGGTTTGAATGGCTACACCTTC. Translated: CASNSPGRGLNGYTF.

The chain uses TRBV6-1 and TRBJ2-2; 9 bases are shared with TRBD2. The junction had 8 bases not matched to a gene; V was cut back by 8 bases and J by 4 bases. The CDR3 contains 15 residues. Germline CDR1 is MNHNS and CDR2 is SASEGT. The CDR3 DNA reads TGTGCCAGCCCCCGGGCGGGAGGGTCCACCGGGGAGCTGTTTTTT. This translates into CASPRAGGSTGELFF.

This clonotype was recorded a few times. The chain carries TRBV7-2 and TRBJ2-7; D call uncertain. V shed 3 bases and J shed 2 bases, with 14 bases lying between them. The CDR3 contains 15 residues. Germline values: CDR1 SGHTA, CDR2 FQGNSA. CDR3 coding DNA: TGTGCCAGCAGCTTCCGCCCCGAACGTGCCTACGAGCAGTACTTC. Its protein product is CASSFRPERAYEQYF.

This clonotype turned up a few times. The V and J genes are TRBV6-1 and TRBJ2-2, with a tentative D call TRBD1 (6 bases). Germline CDR1 is MNHNS and CDR2 is SASEGT. This CDR3 has 15 amino acids. Trimming left V 6 bases short and J 6 bases short, with 17 bases between. The CDR3 is CASRAWTEGAGELFF. The DNA of the CDR3 is TGTGCCAGCAGAGCCTGGACAGAGGGGGCCGGGGAGCTGTTTTTT.

As concerns this clonotype: A single base separates this from a much larger clone, so it may be a read error. As DNA, the CDR3 is TGTGCCATCAGTGAGTCGACAGGGGGTCCCACCGGGGACCTGTTTTTT. It yields the protein CAISESTGGPTGDLFF. The gene calls are TRBV10-3 and TRBJ2-2; 9 bases are a match to TRBD1. Looked up from germline, CDR1 is ENHRY and CDR2 is SYGVKD. CDR3 length: 16 residues.

This clonotype has only a few counts. The chain couples TRBV29-1 to TRBJ2-5; D perhaps matches TRBD1 (6 bases). Trimming stripped 4 bases from V and 9 bases from J, with 12 bases between. CDR1 and CDR2 (germline): SQVTM, ANQGSEA. The CDR3 length is 11 residues. The CDR3 spells CSVGQEVAQYF. DNA for the CDR3: TGCAGCGTTGGACAGGAGGTGGCCCAGTACTTC.

In its sample, this clonotype was seen a few times. The J gene is TRBJ2-3, the V gene TRBV5-4, with TRBD2 matching 7 bases. The CDR3 consists of 16 residues. V gave up 3 bases and J gave up 1 base; unmatched junction bases: 8. CDR1 is SGHNT and CDR2 is YYREEE in the germline V gene (reference sequence). The CDR3 DNA reads TGTGCCAGCAGCTCCATCGGCGGGAGAGGCACAGATACGCAGTATTTT. Residues: CASSSIGGRGTDTQYF. Together with reference TRBV5-4 and TRBJ2-3, the CDR3 gives the full variable domain: ETGVTQSPTHLIKTRGQQVTLRCSSQSGHNTVSWYQQALGQGPQFIFQYYREEENGRGNFPPRFSGLQFPNYSSELNVNALELDDSALYLCASSSIGGRGTDTQYFGPGTRLTVL.

Only a few counts were recorded for this clonotype. This chain links TRBV29-1 with TRBJ2-7; D call uncertain. The germline V gene encodes CDR1 SQVTM and CDR2 ANQGSEA. The V gene lost 4 bases and the J gene lost 6 bases, with 19 bases spanning the gap. The CDR3 runs to 14 residues. This CDR3 is CSVVKEIFVREQYF. The DNA for the CDR3 is TGCAGCGTTGTCAAGGAGATCTTTGTTCGCGAGCAGTACTTC.

This clonotype was picked up a small number of times. The chain carries TRBV27 and TRBJ2-2; D remains unclear. The V and J ends lost 3 bases and 8 bases respectively, with 7 bases between them. In germline, CDR1 is MNHEY, CDR2 SMNVEV (reference sequence). The CDR3 totals 12 residues. The CDR3 loop reads CASSFPRGELFF. The CDR3 DNA sequence: TGTGCCAGCAGTTTCCCCCGAGGGGAGCTGTTTTTT.

This clonotype has only a few counts. The chain combines TRBV4-2 with TRBJ1-2, with a possible D match to TRBD1 (5 bases). Germline values: CDR1 LGHNA, CDR2 YNFKEQ. V dropped 2 bases and J dropped 2 bases, with 9 bases sitting between them. The CDR3 is 14 amino acids. The CDR3 DNA is TGTGCCAGCAGCCAAAAGACAGAGAACTATGGCTACACCTTC. Translation gives CASSQKTENYGYTF.

This clonotype was observed a few times. The V gene is TRBV6-5, the J gene TRBJ2-3; D possibly corresponds to TRBD1 (6 bases). The germline V gene encodes CDR1 MNHEY and CDR2 SVGAGI. Trimming removed 6 bases from V and 3 bases from J, with 7 bases in between. The CDR3 extends over 12 amino acids. CDR3 DNA sequence: TGTGCCAGCAGAGGGACAACAGATACGCAGTATTTT. Protein product: CASRGTTDTQYF.

This rearrangement joins TRBV19 to TRBJ1-3, with TRBD1 as a possible D gene (6 bases). Germline loops: CDR1 LNHDA, CDR2 SQIVND (reference sequence). CDR3 length: 15 residues. Trimming pared 4 bases from V and 0 bases from J, leaving 10 bases between. CDR3 loop: CASSRTAFSGNTIYF. CDR3 bases: TGTGCCAGTAGTAGGACAGCATTCTCTGGAAACACCATATATTTT.

The chain recombines TRBV3-1 with TRBJ1-1, with 9 bases lining up with TRBD1. V lost 4 bases to trimming and J lost 1 base; unmatched junction nucleotides: 7. The CDR3 is made up of 16 amino acids. Germline CDR1 LGHDT, CDR2 YNNKEL (reference sequence). CDR3 sequence (DNA): TGTGCCAGCAGCCTCGGACAGGGGAGGGGGAACACTGAAGCTTTCTTT. Protein: CASSLGQGRGNTEAFF.

The V call is TRBV12-3 or TRBV12-4, the J call TRBJ2-1, with 7 bases that match TRBD1. The CDR3 consists of 14 residues. With 2 bases clipped from V and 8 bases from J, the junction kept 6 bases outside the gene matches. The CDR3 region is CASSLWNRGDEQFF. CDR3 bases: TGTGCCAGCAGTTTATGGAACAGGGGCGATGAGCAGTTCTTC.

This clonotype was seen a handful of times. J is TRBJ2-4 and V is TRBV6-1; 11 bases fit TRBD1. The CDR3 has 17 amino acids. From germline, CDR1 is MNHNS and CDR2 SASEGT. The V gene end was trimmed by 6 bases and the J gene end by 0 bases; junction bases not matched to a gene: 7. DNA of the CDR3: TGTGCCAGCAGGCAGGACAGGGGGCTGCGAGCCAAAAACATTCAGTACTTC. It yields the protein CASRQDRGLRAKNIQYF.

This clonotype was detected only a few times. The V call is TRBV5-4, the J call TRBJ2-2; TRBD2 matches 11 bases. The V gene end was trimmed by 0 bases and the J gene end by 4 bases; junction bases not matched to a gene: 2. The CDR3 is made up of 16 amino acids. From germline, CDR1 is SGHNT and CDR2 YYREEE (reference sequence). The CDR3 nucleotides are TGTGCCAGCAGCTTGGCCCTAGCGGGAGGCACCGGGGAGCTGTTTTTT. It specifies CASSLALAGGTGELFF.

The rearrangement joins TRBV7-9 to TRBJ1-1, with a possible D match to TRBD1 (6 bases). V lost 4 bases and J lost 1, with 13 bases in between. Germline V gene sequence: CDR1 SEHNR, CDR2 FQNEAQ (reference sequence). This CDR3 is 15 amino acids long. The DNA of the CDR3 is TGTGCCAGCAGCTCAAACAGGGAGGGGAACACTGAAGCTTTCTTT. It translates to CASSSNREGNTEAFF. Complete variable domain (other parts from reference TRBV7-9 and TRBJ1-1): DTGVSQNPRHKITKRGQNVTFRCDPISEHNRLYWYRQTLGQGPEFLTYFQNEAQLEKSRLLSDRFSAERPKGSFSTLEIQRTEQGDSAMYLCASSSNREGNTEAFFGQGTRLTVV.

Only a few counts were recorded for this clonotype. The chain combines TRBV20-1 with TRBJ1-2; D gene uncertain. The germline V gene has CDR1 DFQATT and CDR2 SNEGSKA (reference sequence). CDR3 size: 11 residues. V shed 5 bases and J shed 5 bases, with 9 bases lying between them. CDR3 in amino acids: CSAALGYGYTF. CDR3 DNA: TGCAGTGCTGCTCTTGGTTATGGCTACACCTTC.

The V gene is TRBV7-2, the J gene TRBJ2-5; 9 bases line up with TRBD1. V lost 4 bases and J lost 4; bases outside the gene matches: 10. CDR3 length: 16 amino acids. The germline V gene has CDR1 SGHTA and CDR2 FQGNSA. The CDR3 DNA is TGTGCCAGCAGCTCAGTAGGACAGGGGTCAAGAGAGACCCAGTACTTC. Its translation: CASSSVGQGSRETQYF.

A word on this clonotype: The junction shows a germline mismatch at one end, possibly a read error. The chain has TRBV6-1 and TRBJ2-3; 10 positions match TRBD2. CDR1 MNHNS and CDR2 SASEGT come from the germline V gene. The CDR3 covers 12 residues. In nucleotides, the CDR3 is TGTGCCAGCAGTGAACGCACTAGCGGGATGGATTTT. Translation gives CASSERTSGMDF.

The chain has TRBV28 and TRBJ1-6; 7 bases fit TRBD1. V was clipped by 8 bases and J by 5 bases; unmatched bases: 6. The CDR3 has 14 amino acids. CDR1 MDHEN and CDR2 SYDVKM come from the germline V gene. In nucleotides, the CDR3 is TGTGCCAGCCTACAGGGGCTAGATAATTCACCCCTCCACTTT. Protein product: CASLQGLDNSPLHF.

The chain combines TRBV12-3 or TRBV12-4 with TRBJ2-2; a possible D gene is TRBD2 (6 bases). The germline V and J ends were trimmed by 6 bases and 3 bases, with 17 bases remaining between them. The CDR3 covers 16 residues. CDR3 loop: CASSPPGGMYTGELFF. Here the CDR3 DNA reads TGTGCCAGCAGCCCCCCCGGGGGTATGTACACCGGGGAGCTGTTTTTT.

This clonotype was detected a few times. The chain's CDR3 is CSAMTGESYEQYF. CDR3 DNA: TGCAGCGCTATGACAGGGGAGTCCTACGAGCAGTACTTC. The chain employs TRBV29-1 and TRBJ2-7; 8 bases match TRBD1. The CDR3 runs to 13 residues. With 7 bases clipped from V and 1 base from J, the junction kept 6 bases outside the gene matches. The germline V gene has CDR1 SQVTM and CDR2 ANQGSEA.

This chain's CDR3 is CASSRGVEREGYEQYV. The DNA of the CDR3 is TGTGCCAGCAGCCGAGGTGTAGAACGGGAGGGTTACGAGCAGTACGTC. The chain uses TRBV11-2 and TRBJ2-7; 8 bases match TRBD2. Germline V gives CDR1 SGHAT, CDR2 FQNNGV. V dropped 5 bases and J dropped 4; count of bases not matched to a gene: 13. The CDR3 sequence is 16 residues long.

The J gene is TRBJ2-1, the V gene TRBV20-1, with 12 nucleotides matching TRBD2. Germline-derived CDR1 and CDR2 are DFQATT and SNEGSKA (reference sequence). This CDR3 contains 17 residues. The ends lost 1 base at V and 5 bases at J; junction bases unmatched: 9. The CDR3 is CSARGLAGGGANNEQFF. In DNA form, the CDR3 reads TGCAGTGCTAGAGGCCTAGCGGGAGGGGGGGCTAACAATGAGCAGTTCTTC.

This clonotype has more than one count but fewer than ten. The chain joins TRBV2 to TRBJ2-1, with D maybe TRBD1 (5 bases). V lost 4 bases and J 9 bases, leaving 13 bases between the germline ends. Germline V gene sequence: CDR1 SNHLY, CDR2 FYNNEI. The CDR3 covers 13 residues. CDR3 in amino acids: CASSGTLIIEQFF. The CDR3 DNA is TGTGCCAGCAGTGGGACACTAATCATTGAGCAGTTCTTC.

This clonotype was observed a handful of times. This chain joins TRBV7-9 and TRBJ2-1; D may be TRBD2 (6 bases). The CDR3 length is 14 residues. Trimming removed 3 bases at V and 8 bases at J, with 14 bases between. Germline loops: CDR1 SEHNR, CDR2 FQNEAQ (reference sequence). CDR3 nucleotides: TGTGCCAGCAGCTTGATCAGATCGGGGGATGAGCAGTTCTTC. Its translation: CASSLIRSGDEQFF.

The chain joins TRBV5-5 to TRBJ2-7, with D possibly being TRBD1 (5 bases). CDR3 length equals 13 residues. The germline V gene encodes CDR1 SGHKS and CDR2 YYEKEE (reference sequence). V dropped 3 bases and J dropped 1 base, with 8 bases sitting between them. In DNA form, the CDR3 reads TGTGCCAGCAGCTGGGGCGGATCCTACGAGCAGTACGTC. It codes for CASSWGGSYEQYV.

This rearrangement joins TRBV6-5 to TRBJ1-2; D is perhaps TRBD1 (5 bases). The CDR3 is made up of 14 amino acids. Germline lookup yields CDR1 MNHEY and CDR2 SVGAGI. With 5 bases removed from V and 0 bases from J, the gap between germline ends came to 10 bases. In DNA, the CDR3 is TGTGCCAGCAGTCACAGGCCGCCTAACTATGGCTACACCTTC. Translated: CASSHRPPNYGYTF.

This clonotype was detected once. This chain connects TRBV7-2 to TRBJ2-3; D might be TRBD2 (5 bases). Germline loops: CDR1 SGHTA, CDR2 FQGNSA. This CDR3 has 12 amino acids. Trimming shortened V by 3 bases and J by 8 bases, and 9 bases separated the two germline ends. CDR3 sequence reads: CASSFSGITQYF. CDR3 nucleotides: TGTGCCAGCAGCTTCTCGGGGATTACGCAGTATTTT.

In this sample, this clonotype turned up a few times. The chain links TRBV29-1 to TRBJ1-1; D not resolved. Germline V gene sequence: CDR1 SQVTM, CDR2 ANQGSEA. The CDR3 totals 14 residues. Trimming took 6 bases from V and 1 from J, leaving 15 bases between them. DNA of the CDR3: TGCAGCGTCCCGATGGGTTACGCGAACACTGAAGCTTTCTTT. Protein: CSVPMGYANTEAFF.